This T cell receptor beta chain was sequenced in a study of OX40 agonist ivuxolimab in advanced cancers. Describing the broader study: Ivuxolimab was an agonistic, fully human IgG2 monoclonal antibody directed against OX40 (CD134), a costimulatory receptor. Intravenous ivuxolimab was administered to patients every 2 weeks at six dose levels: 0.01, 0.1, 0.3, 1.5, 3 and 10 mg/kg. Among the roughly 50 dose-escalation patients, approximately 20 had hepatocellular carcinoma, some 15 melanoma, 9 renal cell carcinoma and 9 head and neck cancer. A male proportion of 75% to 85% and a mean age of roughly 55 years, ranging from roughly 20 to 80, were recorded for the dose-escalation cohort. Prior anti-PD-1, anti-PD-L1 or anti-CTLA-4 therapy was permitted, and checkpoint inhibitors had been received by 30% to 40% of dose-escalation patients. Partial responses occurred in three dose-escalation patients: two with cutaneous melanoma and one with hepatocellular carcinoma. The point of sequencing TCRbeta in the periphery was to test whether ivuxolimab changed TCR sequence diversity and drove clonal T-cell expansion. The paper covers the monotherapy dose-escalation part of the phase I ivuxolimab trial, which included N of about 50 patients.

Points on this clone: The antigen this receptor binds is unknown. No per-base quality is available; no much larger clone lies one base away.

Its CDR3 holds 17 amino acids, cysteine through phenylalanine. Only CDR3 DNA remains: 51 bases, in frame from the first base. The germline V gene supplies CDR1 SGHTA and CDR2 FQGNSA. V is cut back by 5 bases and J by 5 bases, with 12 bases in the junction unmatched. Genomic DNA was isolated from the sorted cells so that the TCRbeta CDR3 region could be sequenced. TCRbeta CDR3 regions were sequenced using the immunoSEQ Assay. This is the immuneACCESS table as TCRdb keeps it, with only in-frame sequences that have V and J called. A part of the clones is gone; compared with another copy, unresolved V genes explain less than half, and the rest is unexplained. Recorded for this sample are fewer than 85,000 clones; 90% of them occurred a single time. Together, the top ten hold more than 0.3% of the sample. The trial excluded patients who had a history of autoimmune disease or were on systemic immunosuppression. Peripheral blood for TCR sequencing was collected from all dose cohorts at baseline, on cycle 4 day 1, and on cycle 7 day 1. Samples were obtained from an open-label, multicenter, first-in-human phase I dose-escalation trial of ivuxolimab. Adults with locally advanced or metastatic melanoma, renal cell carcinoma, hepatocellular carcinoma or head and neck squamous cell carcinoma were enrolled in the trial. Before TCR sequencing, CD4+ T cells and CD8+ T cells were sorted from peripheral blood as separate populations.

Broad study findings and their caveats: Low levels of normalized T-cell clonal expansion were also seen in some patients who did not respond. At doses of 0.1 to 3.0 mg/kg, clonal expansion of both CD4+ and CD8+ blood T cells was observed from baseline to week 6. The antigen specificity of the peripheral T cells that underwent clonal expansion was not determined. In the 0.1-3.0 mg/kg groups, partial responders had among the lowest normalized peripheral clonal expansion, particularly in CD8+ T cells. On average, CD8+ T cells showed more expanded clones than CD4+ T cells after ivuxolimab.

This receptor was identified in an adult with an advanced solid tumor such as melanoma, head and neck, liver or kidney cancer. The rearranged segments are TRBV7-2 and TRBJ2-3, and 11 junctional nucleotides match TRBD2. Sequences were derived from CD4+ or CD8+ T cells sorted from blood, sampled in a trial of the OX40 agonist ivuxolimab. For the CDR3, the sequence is CASSRTSGLLGKDTQYF. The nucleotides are TGTGCCAGCAGCCGGACTAGCGGGCTACTAGGAAAAGATACGCAGTATTTT.